These T cell receptor beta chains were read from a single sample in a study of cytomegalovirus exposure and HLA in healthy donors. Assay used: immunoSEQ multiplex PCR; TCRdb lists only in-frame clones, some missing. The table lists over 120,000 clones, 75% to 80% of them singletons, with 2% to 2.5% in the top ten. The sequenced sample consisted of PBMCs. The origin of the receptors is a woman aged 18-29 years in good health and CMV-seropositive. CDR3s include the opening cysteine and the closing phenylalanine or tryptophan. The D gene is left open where the match is weak. Only some rows state a clone size, as once, few, many or a class for expanded clones.

TRBV2,NA,NA,TRBJ1-1,TGTGCCAGCAATCATAAACAGGGAACTGAAGCTTTCTTT,CASNHKQGTEAFF
TRBV10-3,few,TRBD2,TRBJ2-5,TGTGCCATCAGTGAGTCGACCGGGGGGGCACGAGAGACCCAGTACTTC,CAISESTGGARETQYF
TRBV18,NA,TRBD1,TRBJ2-6,TGTGCCAGCTCACCACGGGGACAGGGGGTCGGGGCCAACGTCCTGACTTTC,CASSPRGQGVGANVLTF
TRBV5-1,NA,TRBD2,TRBJ2-2,TGCGCCAGCAGCTTAAAAGCGGGGTCGGACACCGGGGAGCTGTTTTTT,CASSLKAGSDTGELFF
TRBV18,NA,TRBD1,TRBJ2-7,TGTGCCAGCTCCCCGGGGAAAGGGACAGGGGGATCCTACGAGCAGTACTTC,CASSPGKGTGGSYEQYF
TRBV15,NA,NA,TRBJ1-4,TGTGCCACCAGCAGAGTGGGGGGGAGTCGTGAAAAACTGTTTTTT,CATSRVGGSREKLFF
TRBV7-2,NA,TRBD1,TRBJ1-6,TGTGCCAGCAGCTTAGCGAGGGACAGGGCTTCACCCCTCCACTTT,CASSLARDRASPLHF
TRBV25-1,NA,NA,TRBJ2-3,TGTGCCAGCAGTAAGGACAGACGCACAGATACGCAGTATTTT,CASSKDRRTDTQYF
TRBV28,NA,NA,TRBJ1-4,TGTGCCAGCATGGGGGGGGGCCAAGGAGAAAAACTGTTTTTT,CASMGGGQGEKLFF
TRBV6-1,NA,NA,TRBJ2-6,TGTGCCAGCAGTGGGACAGCTGGGGCCAACGTCCTGACTTTC,CASSGTAGANVLTF
TRBV29-1,NA,TRBD1,TRBJ1-1,TGCAGCGTTGTTAGGGGGCGCGACACTGAAGCTTTCTTT,CSVVRGRDTEAFF
TRBV14,NA,TRBD1,TRBJ1-6,TGTGCCAGCAGCCAGGGGTGGACAGGGTCACCCCTCCACTTT,CASSQGWTGSPLHF
TRBV7-7,NA,NA,TRBJ1-5,TGTGCCAGCAGCCCCCCCAATAGCAATCAGCCCCAGCATTTT,CASSPPNSNQPQHF
TRBV19,NA,NA,TRBJ2-7,TGTGCCAGTAGTATCCGCCCCTCGAGCGAGCAGTACTTC,CASSIRPSSEQYF
TRBV6-1,NA,NA,TRBJ1-2,TGTGCCAGCAGTGACAGGGCCGGGGGCTACACCTTC,CASSDRAGGYTF
TRBV6-4,NA,NA,TRBJ2-1,TGTGCCAGCAGTGAGGCAGGGGACTACAATGAGCAGTTCTTC,CASSEAGDYNEQFF
TRBV19,few,NA,TRBJ1-2,TGTGCCAGTAGAGCCCCAAGAGGTGGCTACACCTTC,CASRAPRGGYTF
TRBV5-1,NA,TRBD1,TRBJ1-6,TGCGCCAGCAGCTCGGGACAGGGGGCGAATTCACCCCTCCACTTT,CASSSGQGANSPLHF
TRBV7-7,NA,NA,TRBJ1-3,TGTGCCAGCAGCTTATCGTATGGAAACACCATATATTTT,CASSLSYGNTIYF
TRBV6-1,NA,TRBD2,TRBJ2-3,TGTGCCAGCAGGGCCGGGACTAGCGGCGCAGATACGCAGTATTTT,CASRAGTSGADTQYF
TRBV19,NA,NA,TRBJ1-5,TGTGCCAGTAGTATAGTGCGCAAGAATCAGCCCCAGCATTTT,CASSIVRKNQPQHF
TRBV30,NA,NA,TRBJ2-6,TGTGCCTGGAATGAACACAGTTCTGGGGCCAACGTCCTGACTTTC,CAWNEHSSGANVLTF
TRBV6-4,NA,NA,TRBJ2-3,TGTGCCAGCAGTGAGGGGGGACGGGGAGATACGCAGTATTTT,CASSEGGRGDTQYF
TRBV7-8,NA,NA,TRBJ2-7,TGTGCCAGCAGCTGGGGGCAGGGGTCCTACGAGCAGTACTTC,CASSWGQGSYEQYF
TRBV15,NA,TRBD1,TRBJ2-7,TGTGCCACCAGCGGCGGGACAGGTACAGGCTACGAGCAGTACTTC,CATSGGTGTGYEQYF
TRBV15,NA,NA,TRBJ2-7,TGTGCCACCAGCAAAGGCCCTAGCTCCTACGAGCAGTACTTC,CATSKGPSSYEQYF
TRBV19,NA,TRBD2,TRBJ2-3,TGTGCCAGTAGCCGGACTAGCGGGTCTTATACGCAGTATTTT,CASSRTSGSYTQYF
TRBV19,NA,TRBD1,TRBJ1-2,TGTGCCAGTAGTATGACAGGGAACTATGGCTACACCTTC,CASSMTGNYGYTF
TRBV7-6,few,NA,TRBJ1-3,TGTGCCAGCAGCTCCCCGGAGGTATCTGGAAACACCATATATTTT,CASSSPEVSGNTIYF
TRBV6-6,NA,NA,TRBJ1-1,TGTGCCAGCAGTCACGACAGGTTATCCGGAGCTTTCTTT,CASSHDRLSGAFF
TRBV20-1,NA,NA,TRBJ1-1,TGCAGTGCGAAACGGGGGGGTGAAGCTTTCTTT,CSAKRGGEAFF
TRBV6-6,NA,TRBD1,TRBJ1-4,TGTGCCAGCAGTCACGATCCCGGGACAGGGAATGAAAAACTGTTTTTT,CASSHDPGTGNEKLFF
TRBV10-3,NA,TRBD1,TRBJ1-5,TGTGCCATCAGTGAGTCGACCGGGACAGCGAATCAGCCCCAGCATTTT,CAISESTGTANQPQHF
TRBV4-3,NA,NA,TRBJ1-6,TGCGCCAGCAGCCAAGGAGCCACCGGGTTGGGAGGTCGTTCACCCCTCCACTTT,CASSQGATGLGGRSPLHF
TRBV5-6,NA,TRBD1,TRBJ1-6,TGTGCCAGCAGCCAAGGACAGGGGAATTCACCCCTCCACTTT,CASSQGQGNSPLHF
TRBV11-2,NA,NA,TRBJ2-5,TGTGCCAGCAGCTTCCCGGGGGAAGAGACCCAGTACTTC,CASSFPGEETQYF
TRBV5-6,NA,NA,TRBJ1-5,TGTGCCAGCAGCCCTTGGACAAAAATCAATCAGCCCCAGCATTTT,CASSPWTKINQPQHF
TRBV2,NA,NA,TRBJ1-3,TGTGCCACCCTCGAGGAGGGAACTATCTCTGGAAACACCATATATTTT,CATLEEGTISGNTIYF
TRBV6-5,NA,TRBD1,TRBJ1-6,TGTGCCAGCAGTTCGGTACCGGGACAGGGGTATTCACCCCTCCACTTT,CASSSVPGQGYSPLHF
TRBV5-1,NA,NA,TRBJ2-3,TGCGCCAGCAGCTTGGGGGGGGGCACAGATACGCAGTATTTT,CASSLGGGTDTQYF
TRBV7-9,NA,NA,TRBJ1-5,TGTGCCAGCAGCTTAGGGCAGGGATCTTTAAATCAGCCCCAGCATTTT,CASSLGQGSLNQPQHF
TRBV19,NA,NA,TRBJ1-6,TGTGCCAGTAAGTCGGGACTCCACATAGCTAATTCACCCCTCCACTTT,CASKSGLHIANSPLHF
TRBV5-1,once,NA,TRBJ1-2,TGCGCCAGCAGCTTGGACAGTACTAACTATGGCTACACCTTC,CASSLDSTNYGYTF
TRBV5-1,once,NA,TRBJ2-7,TGCGCCAGCAGCTTGGGGACAAACTACGAGCAGTACTTC,CASSLGTNYEQYF
TRBV4-2,NA,TRBD2,TRBJ2-2,TGTGCCAGCAGCCCAAATACCCCGATGGGACTATCGAACACCGGGGAGCTGTTTTTT,CASSPNTPMGLSNTGELFF
TRBV5-6,NA,TRBD1,TRBJ1-2,TGTGCCAGCAACCAACAGGGGCGCGGCTACACCTTC,CASNQQGRGYTF
TRBV7-2,NA,TRBD1,TRBJ2-6,TGTGCCAGCAGCTTAGTGGACAGGGGGCACGGGGCCAACGTCCTGACTTTC,CASSLVDRGHGANVLTF
TRBV6-5,few,NA,TRBJ2-7,TGTGCCAGCAGTTACAAAGGGGATCCCTCCTACGAGCAGTACTTC,CASSYKGDPSYEQYF
TRBV5-1,NA,NA,TRBJ1-2,TGCGCCAGCAGCTCCGGTCCGAGACAGCTTAACTATGGCTACACCTTC,CASSSGPRQLNYGYTF
TRBV7-2,NA,NA,TRBJ1-4,TGTGCCAGCAGCTTAGGGGGGCTAGGGGAAAAACTGTTTTTT,CASSLGGLGEKLFF
TRBV7-9,NA,TRBD2,TRBJ2-3,TGTGCCAGCAGCTTAGGACTAGCGGGGCCAGATACGCAGTATTTT,CASSLGLAGPDTQYF
TRBV28,once,TRBD2,TRBJ2-7,TGTGCCAGCAGGCCCGCTACCGGGGGGGTGCAGTACTTC,CASRPATGGVQYF
TRBV7-8,NA,NA,TRBJ2-3,TGTGCCAGCAGCGAGGCCGGCAGGGCTGGCACAGATACGCAGTATTTT,CASSEAGRAGTDTQYF